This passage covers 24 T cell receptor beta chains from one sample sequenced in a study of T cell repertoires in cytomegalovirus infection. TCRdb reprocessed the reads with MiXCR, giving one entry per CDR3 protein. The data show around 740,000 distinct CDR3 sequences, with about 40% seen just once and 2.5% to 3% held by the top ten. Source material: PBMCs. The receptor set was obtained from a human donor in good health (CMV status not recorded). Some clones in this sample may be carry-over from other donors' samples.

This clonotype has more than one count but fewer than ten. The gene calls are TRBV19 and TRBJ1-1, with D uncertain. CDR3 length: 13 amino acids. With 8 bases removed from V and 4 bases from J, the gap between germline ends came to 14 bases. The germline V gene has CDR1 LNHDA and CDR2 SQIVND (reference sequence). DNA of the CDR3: TGTGCCAGTCGAGGAGGGCGAGGCACTGAAGCTTTCTTT. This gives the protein CASRGGRGTEAFF.

The CDR3 nucleotides are TGTGCCTGGACCGACAGCTACGAGCAGTACTTC. The encoded protein is CAWTDSYEQYF. The gene calls are TRBV30 and TRBJ2-7; maybe TRBD1 (5 bases). The CDR3 is 11 residues long. Germline V gene lookup returns CDR1 GTSNPN and CDR2 SVGIG (reference sequence). V was pared by 4 bases and J by 3 bases, with 7 bases between.

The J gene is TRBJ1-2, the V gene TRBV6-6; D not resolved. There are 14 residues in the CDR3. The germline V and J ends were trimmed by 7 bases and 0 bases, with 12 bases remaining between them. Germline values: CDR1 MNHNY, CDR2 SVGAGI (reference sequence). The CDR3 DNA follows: TGTGCCAGCACTTATTTGGCAGCTAACTATGGCTACACCTTC. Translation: CASTYLAANYGYTF.

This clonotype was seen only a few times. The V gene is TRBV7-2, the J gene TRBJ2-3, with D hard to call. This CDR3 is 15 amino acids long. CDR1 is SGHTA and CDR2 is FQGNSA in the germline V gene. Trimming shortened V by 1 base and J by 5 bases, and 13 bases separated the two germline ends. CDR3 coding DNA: TGTGCCAGCAGCTTAGTCTCCATCGCCGGAGATACGCAGTATTTT. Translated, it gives CASSLVSIAGDTQYF.

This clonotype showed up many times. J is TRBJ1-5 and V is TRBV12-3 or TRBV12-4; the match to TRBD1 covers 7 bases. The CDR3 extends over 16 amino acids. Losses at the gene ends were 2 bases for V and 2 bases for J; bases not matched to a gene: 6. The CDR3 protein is CASSLPRQGRNQPQHF. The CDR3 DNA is TGTGCCAGCAGTTTACCCCGACAGGGACGCAATCAGCCCCAGCATTTT.

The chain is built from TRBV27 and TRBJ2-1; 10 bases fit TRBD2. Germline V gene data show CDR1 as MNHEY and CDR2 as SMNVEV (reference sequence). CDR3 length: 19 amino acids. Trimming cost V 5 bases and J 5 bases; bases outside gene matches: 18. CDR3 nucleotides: TGTGCCAGCAGTCCCTTCCCGAGAACTCTAGCGGGAGCCGACAATGAGCAGTTCTTC. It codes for CASSPFPRTLAGADNEQFF.

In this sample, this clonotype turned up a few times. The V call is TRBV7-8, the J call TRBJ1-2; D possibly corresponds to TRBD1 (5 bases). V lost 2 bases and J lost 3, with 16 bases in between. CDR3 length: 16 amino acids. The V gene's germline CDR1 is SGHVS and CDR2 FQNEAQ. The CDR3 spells CASSLRARGEDYGYTF. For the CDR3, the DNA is TGTGCCAGCAGCTTAAGGGCTAGGGGTGAAGACTATGGCTACACCTTC.

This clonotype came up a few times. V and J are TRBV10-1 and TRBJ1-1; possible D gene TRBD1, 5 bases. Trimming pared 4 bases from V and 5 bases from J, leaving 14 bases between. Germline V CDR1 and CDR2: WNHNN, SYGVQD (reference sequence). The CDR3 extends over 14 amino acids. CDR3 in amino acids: CASSVVRGTTEAFF. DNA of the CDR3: TGCGCCAGCAGTGTTGTTCGGGGGACGACTGAAGCTTTCTTT.

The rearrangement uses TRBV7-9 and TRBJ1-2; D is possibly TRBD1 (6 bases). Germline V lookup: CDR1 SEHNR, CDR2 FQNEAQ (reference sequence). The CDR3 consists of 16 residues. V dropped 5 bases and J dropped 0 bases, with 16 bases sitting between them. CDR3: CASSTRTASTNYGYTF. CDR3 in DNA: TGTGCCAGCAGCACCCGGACAGCCAGTACTAACTATGGCTACACCTTC.

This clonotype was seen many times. CDR3 nucleotide sequence: TGTGCCAGCACCTCCGGGACGGCTAACTATGGCTACACCTTC. It specifies CASTSGTANYGYTF. The chain carries TRBV6-2 or TRBV6-3 and TRBJ1-2; possible D gene TRBD1, 5 bases. V dropped 7 bases and J dropped 0 bases, with 12 bases sitting between them. Germline lookup yields CDR1 MNHEY and CDR2 SVGEGT. The CDR3 is 14 amino acids.

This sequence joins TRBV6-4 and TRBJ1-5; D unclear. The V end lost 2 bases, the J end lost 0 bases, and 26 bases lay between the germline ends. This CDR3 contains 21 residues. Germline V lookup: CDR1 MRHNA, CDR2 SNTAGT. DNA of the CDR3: TGTGCCAGCAGTGACCCTCCGAAAGAGGGATTGAGGGAGCGTAGCAATCAGCCCCAGCATTTT. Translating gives CASSDPPKEGLRERSNQPQHF.

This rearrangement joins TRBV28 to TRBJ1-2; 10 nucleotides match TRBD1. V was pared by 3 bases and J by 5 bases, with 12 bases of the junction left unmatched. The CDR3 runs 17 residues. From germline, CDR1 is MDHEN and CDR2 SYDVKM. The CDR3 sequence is CASSLGDRGLTRYGYTF. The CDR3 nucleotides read TGTGCCAGCAGTTTGGGGGACAGGGGCCTTACGCGTTATGGCTACACCTTC.

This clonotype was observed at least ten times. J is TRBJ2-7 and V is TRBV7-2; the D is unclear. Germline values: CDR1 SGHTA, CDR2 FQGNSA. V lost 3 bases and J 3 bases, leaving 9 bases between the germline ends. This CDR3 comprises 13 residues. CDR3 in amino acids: CASSFRGSYEQYF. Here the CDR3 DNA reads TGTGCCAGCAGCTTCCGCGGCAGCTACGAGCAGTACTTC.

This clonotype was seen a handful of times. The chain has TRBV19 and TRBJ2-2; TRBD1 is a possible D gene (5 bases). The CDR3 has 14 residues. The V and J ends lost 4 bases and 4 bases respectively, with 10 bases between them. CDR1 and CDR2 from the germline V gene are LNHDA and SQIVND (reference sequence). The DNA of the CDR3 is TGTGCCAGTAGTACAGGGTGGAGCACCGGGGAGCTGTTTTTT. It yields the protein CASSTGWSTGELFF.

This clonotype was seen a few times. The chain's CDR3 is CASSSQGGGSYGYTF. The CDR3 nucleotides are TGTGCCAGCAGCTCCCAGGGGGGGGGCTCCTATGGCTACACCTTC. The rearrangement links TRBV7-2 to TRBJ1-2, with TRBD1 matching over 7 bases. The V segment lost 4 bases and the J segment 4 bases; nucleotides outside the gene matches: 9. This CDR3 is 15 amino acids long. Germline-derived CDR1 and CDR2 are SGHTA and FQGNSA.

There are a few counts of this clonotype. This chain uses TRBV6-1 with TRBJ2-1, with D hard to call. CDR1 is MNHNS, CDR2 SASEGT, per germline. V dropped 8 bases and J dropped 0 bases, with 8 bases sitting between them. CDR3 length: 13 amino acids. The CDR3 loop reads CASGYFSYNEQFF. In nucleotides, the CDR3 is TGTGCCAGCGGATATTTCTCCTACAATGAGCAGTTCTTC.

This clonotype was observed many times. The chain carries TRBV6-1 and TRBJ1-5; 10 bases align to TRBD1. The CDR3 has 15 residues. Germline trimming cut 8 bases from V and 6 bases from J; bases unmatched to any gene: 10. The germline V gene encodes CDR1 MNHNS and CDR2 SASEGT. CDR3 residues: CASGLSGQGSQPQHF. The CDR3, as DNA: TGTGCCAGCGGACTATCGGGACAGGGGTCTCAGCCCCAGCATTTT.

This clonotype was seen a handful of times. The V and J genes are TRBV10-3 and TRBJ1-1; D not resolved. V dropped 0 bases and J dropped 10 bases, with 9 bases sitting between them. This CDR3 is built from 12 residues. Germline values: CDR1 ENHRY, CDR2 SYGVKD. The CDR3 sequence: CAISESSSGAFF. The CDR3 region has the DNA TGTGCCATCAGTGAGTCATCATCTGGAGCTTTCTTT.

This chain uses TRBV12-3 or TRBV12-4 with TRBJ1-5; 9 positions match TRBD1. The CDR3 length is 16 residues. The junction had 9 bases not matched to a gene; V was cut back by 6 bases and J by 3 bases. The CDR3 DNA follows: TGTGCCAGCAGCCGTCACAGGGGGCAGGACAATCAGCCCCAGCATTTT. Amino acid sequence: CASSRHRGQDNQPQHF.

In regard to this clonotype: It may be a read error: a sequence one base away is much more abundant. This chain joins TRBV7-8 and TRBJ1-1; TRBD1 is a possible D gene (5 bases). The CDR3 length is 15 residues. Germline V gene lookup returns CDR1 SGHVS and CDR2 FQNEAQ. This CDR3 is CASSFSGLRGTEDFF. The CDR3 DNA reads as TGTGCCAGCAGCTTTTCAGGGTTAAGGGGAACTGAAGATTTCTTT.

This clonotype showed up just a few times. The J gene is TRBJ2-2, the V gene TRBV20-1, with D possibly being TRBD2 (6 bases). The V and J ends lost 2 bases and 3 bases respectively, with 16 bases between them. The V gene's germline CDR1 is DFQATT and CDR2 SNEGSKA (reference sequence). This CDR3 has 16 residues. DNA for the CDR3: TGCAGTGCTAGACAAGGAGGGCCTTGGTACACCGGGGAGCTGTTTTTT. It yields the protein CSARQGGPWYTGELFF.

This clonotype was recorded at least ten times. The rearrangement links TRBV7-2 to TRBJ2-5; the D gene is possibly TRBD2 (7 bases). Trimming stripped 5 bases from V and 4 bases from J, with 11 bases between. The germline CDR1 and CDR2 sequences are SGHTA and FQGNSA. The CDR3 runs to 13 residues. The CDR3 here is CASSRGGGETQYF. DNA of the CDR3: TGTGCCAGCAGCCGAGGGGGGGGAGAGACCCAGTACTTC.

CDR3 DNA sequence: TGTGCCAGCAGCCAAAATGAGTACTGGGCCTCTGGAAACACCATATATTTT. Its protein product is CASSQNEYWASGNTIYF. The rearrangement joins TRBV12-3 or TRBV12-4 to TRBJ1-3; D is unclear. There are 17 residues in the CDR3. V was cut by 6 bases and J by 0 bases, with 18 bases left in between.

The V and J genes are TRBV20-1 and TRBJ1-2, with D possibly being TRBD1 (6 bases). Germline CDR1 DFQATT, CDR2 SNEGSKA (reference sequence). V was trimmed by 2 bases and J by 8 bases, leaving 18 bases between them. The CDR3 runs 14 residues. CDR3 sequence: CSARSLGGESGYTF. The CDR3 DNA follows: TGCAGTGCTAGATCGCTGGGGGGCGAGAGCGGCTACACCTTC.